This T cell receptor beta chain is drawn from a study of blood T cell repertoires in COVID-19 (dated by TCRdb to 2019 to 2021). For context, the study as a whole: Samples from collaborators originated in the United States, Italy and Spain and spanned both the acute and convalescent phases of COVID-19. Subjects who had been exposed to COVID-19, were actively infected with it, or had recovered from it provided the deeply sampled blood TCRbeta repertoires that made up the dataset. The material from the prospective study consisted of cDNA or gDNA derived from T cells, B-cell-depleted T cells, or PBMCs. The repertoires were made available in a free public database intended to serve as a resource for research on the immune response to SARS-CoV-2. Nearly every sample came with metadata listing a de-identified subject ID, COVID-19 status, age in years and sex. Samples were obtained from the ongoing ImmuneRACE study (first 160 participants) and from 1,254 subjects provided by 6 global collaborators. Where available, HLA class I and class II types were obtained from metadata supplied by the sample provider rather than from assay-based typing.

What the work shows at the level of the full study, not this receptor alone: The quantity of clinical and demographic metadata differed by source and by participant and was supplied without curation.

Each collaborating institution followed its own protocols to collect whole blood in K2EDTA tubes. For TCRbeta analysis, collaborators shipped samples as frozen whole blood, isolated PBMCs, or DNA extracted from either of those sample types. TCRbeta CDR3 regions were amplified from genomic DNA using the immunoSEQ Assay, a bias-controlled multiplex PCR. The authors' pipeline ran thus. The number of nucleated cells in each sample was estimated by amplification of reference gene primers within the assay. To quantify the absolute abundance of each unique TCRbeta CDR3 rearrangement, sequence reads were collapsed and filtered. For each sample, productive Simpson clonality was calculated as the square root of Simpson's diversity index across productive rearrangements. In TCRdb, the immuneACCESS table is reduced to in-frame sequences with V and J assigned. These tables do not hold every clone; where another copy was compared, an unresolved V gene accounts for under half, and the others remain unexplained. V and J calls and clone size are those listed in that table; D and trimming were worked out from the DNA. Across this sample there are about 130,000 clones, with around nine tenths seen only once. The top ten constitute approximately 1.1% of the sample.

About this clone itself: Its target antigen remains unknown. Nothing much larger sits one base from this clone, and base qualities are not available.

The sample taken for sequencing was peripheral blood. The sequence was collected from a woman of 80 years or more with acute or convalescent COVID-19.

The DNA sequence is TGTGCCAGCAGTCCGGGATTTAAGGGCAATCAGCCCCAGCATTTT. This translates into CASSPGFKGNQPQHF. The chain is encoded by TRBV28 joined to TRBJ1-5, with no D gene named confidently. V lost 5 bases and J lost 2 bases; the stretch between them is 13 bases long. The CDR3 covers 15 residues, taking in both the cysteine and the phenylalanine. Only the CDR3 region is kept as DNA, spanning 45 bases read in frame from base 1. CDR1 MDHEN and CDR2 SYDVKM are derived from the germline V gene.